This T cell receptor (beta chain) was profiled in a study of cytotoxic CD8 clonotypes in ibrutinib-treated CLL. Study-wide results and limits: Clonality went up at ibrutinib response and then declined back toward baseline at progression.

A single count supports this clone. Its matching antigen is unknown. The method was immunoSEQ multiplex PCR; TCRdb's version includes in-frame clones alone and lacks a portion of them. This sample carries about 86,000 clones, more than 70% of them seen once, and the ten largest clones take around 5%. The ends were cut back, 4 bases at V and 1 base at J, with 25 bases in the middle. The CDR3 is made up of 19 amino acids. Per germline, CDR1 LNHDA and CDR2 SQIVND (reference sequence). V and J are TRBV19 and TRBJ1-1; D not resolved. The receptor was derived from a human donor with chronic lymphocytic leukemia. The specimen comprised PBMCs, sampled before ibrutinib treatment. This chain's CDR3 is CASSKNWGNRKPGNTEAFF. CDR3 DNA: TGTGCCAGTAGTAAGAATTGGGGAAACCGAAAACCCGGGAACACTGAAGCTTTCTTT.